One sample yielded the 14 T cell receptor beta chains listed below, sequenced in a study of blood T cells in healthy people across ages. The second PCR ran 7 to 11 cycles with a sample-barcoded 5' primer and J-beta primers. TCRdb used MiXCR to reprocess the 5' RACE reads, holding one entry per CDR3 protein. The sample has 1.6 million or so distinct CDR3 sequences, roughly 30% seen once. Sequenced input: blood. Receptors were obtained from a woman aged 30 to 39 in good health.

The rearrangement links TRBV4-1 to TRBJ1-1; 9 bases line up with TRBD1. Trimming at V came to 6 bases and at J to 6 bases, leaving 11 bases not matched to a gene. Looked up from germline, CDR1 is MGHRA and CDR2 is YSYEKL. The CDR3 extends over 15 amino acids. Here the CDR3 reads CASRAPGQGSPEAFF. The CDR3 coding sequence is TGCGCCAGCAGAGCTCCGGGACAGGGTTCCCCTGAAGCTTTCTTT.

V gene TRBV5-4 combines with J gene TRBJ2-4; D gene unclear. V was trimmed by 0 bases and J by 13 bases, leaving 14 bases between them. The CDR3 length is 13 residues. Germline values: CDR1 SGHNT, CDR2 YYREEE (reference sequence). CDR3: CASSLGSFGEQYF. CDR3 nucleotide sequence: TGTGCCAGCAGCTTGGGCTCATTTGGAGAGCAGTACTTC.

This clonotype showed up many times. Compared with germline, one end of the junction differs, possibly owing to a read error. The chain recombines TRBV4-1 with TRBJ2-5; 7 nucleotides line up with TRBD2. This CDR3 comprises 14 residues. CDR1 and CDR2 (germline): MGHRA, YSYEKL. CDR3 loop: CASSQVSGGETQYF. The CDR3 coding sequence is TGTGCCAGCAGCCAAGTTTCGGGAGGAGAGACCCAGTACTTC.

The V gene is TRBV12-3 or TRBV12-4, the J gene TRBJ2-5, with D unresolved. This CDR3 region has 14 residues. Trimming took off 6 bases at V and 2 bases at J, with 13 bases between the two ends. CDR3 nucleotides: TGTGCCAGCAGCCCGAGATACCGACAAGAGACCCAGTACTTC. Protein sequence: CASSPRYRQETQYF.

This clonotype was detected a few times. The J gene is TRBJ2-7, the V gene TRBV20-1; 8 bases match TRBD2. The CDR3 is 13 residues long. Germline V lookup: CDR1 DFQATT, CDR2 SNEGSKA (reference sequence). V lost 6 bases to trimming and J lost 7 bases; unmatched junction nucleotides: 11. The CDR3 region has the DNA TGCAGTGCCCCAAGGGCGGCGGGAGGAGAGCAGTACTTC. Protein sequence: CSAPRAAGGEQYF.

This clonotype was picked up a small number of times. This chain joins TRBV13 and TRBJ2-3; D could derive from TRBD1 or TRBD2 (5 bases each). The CDR3 extends over 15 amino acids. CDR1 and CDR2 (germline): PRHDT, FYEKMQ (reference sequence). V was cut by 5 bases and J by 7 bases, with 19 bases left in between. The CDR3 sequence: CASSPWDQSDHTQYF. The DNA of the CDR3 is TGTGCCAGCAGCCCGTGGGACCAATCAGACCATACGCAGTATTTT.

V and J are TRBV20-1 and TRBJ2-7; D might be TRBD2 (7 bases). Germline CDR1 DFQATT, CDR2 SNEGSKA (reference sequence). The ends were cut back, 5 bases at V and 3 bases at J, with 23 bases in the middle. The CDR3 is 16 amino acids. The CDR3 region has the DNA TGCAGTGCTCGACCAGGGAGGGCGGGGGCGGGCTACGAGCAGTACTTC. Its translation: CSARPGRAGAGYEQYF.

At least ten counts were recorded for this clonotype. The chain employs TRBV7-9 and TRBJ2-3; tentatively, D is TRBD2 (5 bases). Germline V gene data show CDR1 as SEHNR and CDR2 as FQNEAQ (reference sequence). With 0 bases removed from V and 2 bases from J, the gap between germline ends came to 9 bases. This CDR3 contains 15 residues. CDR3 sequence reads: CASSLADLYTDTQYF. DNA of the CDR3: TGTGCCAGCAGCTTAGCGGACTTATACACAGATACGCAGTATTTT.

The chain carries TRBV20-1 and TRBJ2-3, with 9 bases lining up with TRBD1. The CDR3 sequence is 16 residues long. Trimming removed 3 bases from V and 1 base from J; junction bases left unmatched: 8. CDR1 is DFQATT and CDR2 is SNEGSKA in the germline V gene (reference sequence). The CDR3 is CSASDIQGAGTDTQYF. The CDR3 DNA reads as TGCAGTGCTAGTGATATACAGGGGGCCGGCACAGATACGCAGTATTTT.

V gene TRBV10-3 combines with J gene TRBJ2-1; D is possibly TRBD2 (6 bases). This CDR3 has 14 residues. The V end lost 6 bases, the J end lost 7 bases, and 16 bases lay between the germline ends. CDR1 and CDR2 (germline): ENHRY, SYGVKD. Here the CDR3 reads CAIRDHRGGNEQFF. CDR3 nucleotides: TGTGCCATCAGGGATCATAGAGGAGGGAATGAGCAGTTCTTC.

The V and J genes are TRBV6-4 and TRBJ2-7; perhaps D is TRBD1 or TRBD2 (5 bases each). V lost 7 bases to trimming and J lost 5 bases, with 15 bases between them. CDR3 length equals 13 residues. The V gene's germline CDR1 is MRHNA and CDR2 SNTAGT. CDR3 loop: CASKDGGTHEQYF. For the CDR3, the DNA is TGTGCCAGCAAAGATGGGGGTACCCACGAGCAGTACTTC.

CDR3 residues: CATSRSRTGPGEQYF. In nucleotides, the CDR3 is TGTGCCACCAGCAGATCTCGGACAGGTCCTGGCGAGCAGTACTTC. This sequence joins TRBV15 and TRBJ2-7; 7 nucleotides align to TRBD1. J lost 6 bases, V lost 2 bases, and 10 bases had no gene match. Germline CDR1 is LNHNV and CDR2 is YYDKDF (reference sequence). The CDR3 spans 15 residues.

The chain combines TRBV6-5 with TRBJ1-2; unclear D gene. V was trimmed by 2 bases and J by 5 bases, leaving 18 bases between them. Germline V gene sequence: CDR1 MNHEY, CDR2 SVGAGI. This CDR3 has 16 amino acids. The CDR3 loop is CASSYLGPHPLYGYTF. In DNA form, the CDR3 reads TGTGCCAGCAGTTACCTAGGGCCGCACCCTTTGTATGGCTACACCTTC.

This clonotype was seen a handful of times. The CDR3 spells CASSYDTGGSPLHF. Written as DNA, the CDR3 is TGTGCCAGCAGCTACGACACGGGTGGTTCACCCCTCCACTTT. This chain links TRBV7-9 with TRBJ1-6; no clear D. The CDR3 runs to 14 residues. The germline CDR1 and CDR2 sequences are SEHNR and FQNEAQ (reference sequence). Trimming pared 4 bases from V and 9 bases from J, leaving 13 bases between.